A selection of T cell receptor beta chains follows, all from one sample in a study of PD-1 blockade in classical Hodgkin lymphoma. Data came from immunoSEQ multiplex PCR; TCRdb stores just in-frame clones and leaves some out. The sample consists of approximately 14,000 clones, approximately 91% of them appearing once. Material: CD8+ T cells from blood. The receptors stem from a human donor with classical Hodgkin lymphoma. CDR3s include the opening cysteine and the closing phenylalanine or tryptophan. Each record gives: V gene, D gene, J gene, clone size, CDR3 protein, CDR3 DNA. D genes are given only for firm matches. The size of a clone is reported for some rows only, either as once, few or many, or as a class for expanded clones.

V: TRBV6-5
D: TRBD2
J: TRBJ2-5
size: .
CDR3: CASSLLGGLEGETQYF
DNA: TGTGCCAGCAGTTTACTGGGAGGACTAGAGGGAGAGACCCAGTACTTC

V: TRBV30
D: .
J: TRBJ1-1
size: .
CDR3: CAWRGRGFDEAFF
DNA: TGTGCCTGGAGGGGACGGGGATTCGATGAAGCTTTCTTT

V: TRBV5-1
D: TRBD1
J: TRBJ1-1
size: .
CDR3: CASSPGQAMNTEAFF
DNA: TGCGCCAGCAGCCCTGGACAGGCGATGAACACTGAAGCTTTCTTT

V: TRBV9
D: .
J: TRBJ1-2
size: .
CDR3: CASSGGWTDSYGYTF
DNA: TGTGCCAGCAGCGGAGGCTGGACGGATTCCTATGGCTACACCTTC

V: TRBV5-6
D: .
J: TRBJ2-7
size: .
CDR3: CASDEEAYEQYF
DNA: TGTGCCAGCGATGAAGAAGCCTACGAGCAGTACTTC

V: TRBV29-1
D: .
J: TRBJ2-5
size: .
CDR3: CSVEDGGHQETQYF
DNA: TGCAGCGTTGAAGACGGCGGGCACCAAGAGACCCAGTACTTC

V: TRBV7-9
D: .
J: TRBJ1-5
size: .
CDR3: CASSPGTRDSNQPQHF
DNA: TGTGCCAGCAGCCCCGGCACCAGGGATAGCAATCAGCCCCAGCATTTT

V: TRBV11-2
D: TRBD2
J: TRBJ2-2
size: .
CDR3: CASSSRTSGDSGELFF
DNA: TGTGCCAGCAGCTCCCGGACTAGCGGGGACAGCGGGGAGCTGTTTTTT

V: TRBV4-1
D: .
J: TRBJ1-2
size: .
CDR3: CASSPLSGMNYGYTF
DNA: TGCGCCAGCAGCCCCCTATCAGGGATGAACTATGGCTACACCTTC

V: TRBV27
D: .
J: TRBJ2-1
size: .
CDR3: CASSPGQLYNEQFF
DNA: TGTGCCAGCAGTCCAGGACAGCTTTACAATGAGCAGTTCTTC

V: TRBV27
D: .
J: TRBJ1-4
size: .
CDR3: CASGNEKLFF
DNA: TGTGCCAGCGGTAATGAAAAACTGTTTTTT

V: TRBV25-1
D: TRBD2
J: TRBJ2-1
size: .
CDR3: CASRPTSGRYYNEQFF
DNA: TGTGCCAGCCGCCCGACTAGCGGGAGGTATTACAATGAGCAGTTCTTC

V: TRBV30
D: .
J: TRBJ1-1
size: .
CDR3: CAWSVYTQRDTEAFF
DNA: TGTGCCTGGAGTGTATATACCCAACGGGACACTGAAGCTTTCTTT

V: TRBV10-3
D: .
J: TRBJ2-1
size: .
CDR3: CATAKGYNEQFF
DNA: TGTGCCACGGCGAAGGGGTACAATGAGCAGTTCTTC

V: TRBV29-1
D: .
J: TRBJ2-7
size: .
CDR3: CSVGTERGNEQYF
DNA: TGCAGCGTAGGGACCGAGCGAGGAAACGAGCAGTACTTC

V: TRBV29-1
D: TRBD1
J: TRBJ2-6
size: .
CDR3: CSVADRANVLTF
DNA: TGCAGCGTAGCCGACAGGGCTAACGTCCTGACTTTC

V: TRBV15
D: .
J: TRBJ1-5
size: .
CDR3: CATSREPGYSNQPQHF
DNA: TGTGCCACCAGCAGAGAACCGGGTTATAGCAATCAGCCCCAGCATTTT

V: TRBV7-2
D: .
J: TRBJ2-3
size: .
CDR3: CASSLTWGAGTDTQYF
DNA: TGTGCCAGCAGCTTGACGTGGGGCGCTGGCACAGATACGCAGTATTTT

V: TRBV7-9
D: TRBD1
J: TRBJ2-1
size: .
CDR3: CASSLDRDGDEQFF
DNA: TGTGCCAGCAGCTTGGACAGGGACGGAGATGAGCAGTTCTTC

V: TRBV21-1
D: .
J: TRBJ1-1
size: .
CDR3: CASSQGTEAFF
DNA: TGTGCCAGCAGCCAGGGTACTGAAGCTTTCTTT

V: TRBV7-9
D: .
J: TRBJ2-5
size: once
CDR3: CASSSPSAGQETQYF
DNA: TGTGCCAGCAGCTCCCCTTCGGCGGGCCAAGAGACCCAGTACTTC

V: TRBV6-1
D: .
J: TRBJ1-2
size: .
CDR3: CASSDNRNYGYTF
DNA: TGTGCCAGCAGCGACAACAGGAACTATGGCTACACCTTC

V: TRBV5-1
D: TRBD2
J: TRBJ2-1
size: .
CDR3: CASSLIPSGYNEQFF
DNA: TGCGCCAGCAGCTTGATACCTAGCGGATACAATGAGCAGTTCTTC

V: TRBV28
D: TRBD2
J: TRBJ2-7
size: .
CDR3: CASSSRTSGTYEQYF
DNA: TGTGCCAGCAGTTCCAGGACTAGCGGGACCTACGAGCAGTACTTC

V: TRBV5-1
D: .
J: TRBJ2-2
size: .
CDR3: CASSLQAANTGELFF
DNA: TGCGCCAGCAGCTTGCAGGCCGCGAACACCGGGGAGCTGTTTTTT

V: TRBV11-2
D: .
J: TRBJ1-5
size: .
CDR3: CASSLANQPQHF
DNA: TGTGCCAGCAGCTTGGCAAATCAGCCCCAGCATTTT

V: TRBV7-9
D: .
J: TRBJ2-7
size: .
CDR3: CASSLVGHLEQYF
DNA: TGTGCCAGCAGCTTAGTTGGTCACCTGGAGCAGTACTTC

V: TRBV12-5
D: TRBD2
J: TRBJ2-2
size: .
CDR3: CASGTGLAGTFTGELFF
DNA: TGTGCTAGTGGTACCGGACTAGCGGGAACCTTCACCGGGGAGCTGTTTTTT

V: TRBV27
D: .
J: TRBJ1-4
size: .
CDR3: CASSLSRTNEKLFF
DNA: TGTGCCAGCAGTTTATCGAGAACCAATGAAAAACTGTTTTTT

V: TRBV29-1
D: .
J: TRBJ2-3
size: .
CDR3: CSVEDSSDTQYF
DNA: TGCAGCGTTGAGGATAGCTCGGATACGCAGTATTTT

V: TRBV7-6
D: .
J: TRBJ1-1
size: .
CDR3: CASSLDGGMNTEAFF
DNA: TGTGCCAGCAGCTTAGATGGAGGGATGAACACTGAAGCTTTCTTT

V: TRBV6-1
D: .
J: TRBJ2-3
size: .
CDR3: CASGNTAGPDTQYF
DNA: TGTGCCAGCGGGAACACAGCCGGTCCAGATACGCAGTATTTT

V: TRBV5-1
D: TRBD1
J: TRBJ1-4
size: .
CDR3: CASSLAGQPSGEKLFF
DNA: TGCGCCAGCAGCTTGGCGGGACAGCCATCGGGTGAAAAACTGTTTTTT

V: TRBV27
D: .
J: TRBJ1-2
size: .
CDR3: CASSFVDGPYGYTF
DNA: TGTGCCAGCAGTTTTGTTGACGGACCCTATGGCTACACCTTC

V: TRBV11-2
D: .
J: TRBJ2-3
size: .
CDR3: CASSLLAFTDTQYF
DNA: TGTGCCAGCAGCTTACTCGCGTTCACAGATACGCAGTATTTT

V: TRBV5-1
D: .
J: TRBJ2-7
size: .
CDR3: CASSLVGGYEQYF
DNA: TGCGCCAGCAGCTTGGTAGGGGGGTACGAGCAGTACTTC

V: TRBV14
D: .
J: TRBJ1-1
size: once
CDR3: CASSQEGREYTEAFF
DNA: TGTGCCAGCAGCCAAGAGGGAAGAGAGTACACTGAAGCTTTCTTT

V: TRBV4-1
D: .
J: TRBJ2-7
size: .
CDR3: CASSRLAGSYGEQYF
DNA: TGCGCCAGCAGCCGACTGGCAGGGTCCTACGGCGAGCAGTACTTC

V: TRBV29-1
D: .
J: TRBJ2-1
size: .
CDR3: CSVESGEPYNEQFF
DNA: TGCAGCGTTGAAAGTGGAGAACCCTACAATGAGCAGTTCTTC

V: TRBV27
D: .
J: TRBJ2-7
size: .
CDR3: CASSIATSYEQYF
DNA: TGTGCCAGCAGTATCGCAACGTCCTACGAGCAGTACTTC

V: TRBV5-4
D: .
J: TRBJ2-2
size: .
CDR3: CASSRAGESGELFF
DNA: TGTGCCAGCAGCCGTGCCGGGGAATCCGGGGAGCTGTTTTTT

V: TRBV27
D: .
J: TRBJ1-5
size: .
CDR3: CASSLWGVGQPQHF
DNA: TGTGCCAGCAGTTTATGGGGGGTAGGGCAGCCCCAGCATTTT

V: TRBV7-9
D: .
J: TRBJ2-1
size: .
CDR3: CASSPSTGKRYNEQFF
DNA: TGTGCCAGCAGCCCGTCAACAGGGAAACGTTACAATGAGCAGTTCTTC

V: TRBV9
D: .
J: TRBJ1-3
size: .
CDR3: CASSTAQGDTIYF
DNA: TGTGCCAGCAGCACCGCGCAAGGGGACACCATATATTTT

V: TRBV9
D: .
J: TRBJ1-1
size: .
CDR3: CASSVATLLDAEAFF
DNA: TGTGCCAGCAGCGTAGCAACCCTCTTAGACGCTGAAGCTTTCTTT

V: TRBV27
D: TRBD2
J: TRBJ2-1
size: .
CDR3: CASSLSPSGHNEQFF
DNA: TGTGCCAGCAGTTTATCCCCTAGCGGACACAATGAGCAGTTCTTC

V: TRBV9
D: .
J: TRBJ1-2
size: .
CDR3: CASSLGSDIYGYTF
DNA: TGTGCCAGCAGCCTAGGGTCAGACATCTATGGCTACACCTTC

V: TRBV7-9
D: .
J: TRBJ1-4
size: once
CDR3: CASSPSGTAGEKLFF
DNA: TGTGCCAGCAGCCCTTCCGGGACGGCCGGGGAAAAACTGTTTTTT

V: TRBV11-2
D: .
J: TRBJ2-7
size: .
CDR3: CASSLDAAYEQYF
DNA: TGTGCCAGCAGCTTAGATGCAGCCTACGAGCAGTACTTC

V: TRBV5-1
D: .
J: TRBJ1-2
size: .
CDR3: CASSLADSAKGYTF
DNA: TGCGCCAGCAGCTTGGCCGATAGTGCGAAAGGCTACACCTTC

V: TRBV15
D: .
J: TRBJ2-1
size: once
CDR3: CATSPWGEAAKLGEQFF
DNA: TGTGCCACCAGCCCGTGGGGGGAGGCGGCCAAGCTAGGTGAGCAGTTCTTC

V: TRBV19
D: TRBD1
J: TRBJ1-2
size: few
CDR3: CASSPKTGDGYTF
DNA: TGTGCCAGTAGTCCGAAGACAGGGGACGGCTACACCTTC

V: TRBV6-1
D: .
J: TRBJ1-2
size: .
CDR3: CASSETLHYGYTF
DNA: TGTGCCAGCAGTGAAACTCTTCACTATGGCTACACCTTC

V: TRBV14
D: TRBD2
J: TRBJ2-3
size: .
CDR3: CASSQMLAGGYTDTQYF
DNA: TGTGCCAGCAGCCAAATGCTAGCGGGAGGATACACAGATACGCAGTATTTT

V: TRBV7-9
D: TRBD2
J: TRBJ2-5
size: .
CDR3: CASSQSRTSVGQETQYF
DNA: TGTGCCAGCAGCCAATCACGGACTAGCGTCGGGCAAGAGACCCAGTACTTC

V: TRBV2
D: .
J: TRBJ2-5
size: once
CDR3: CASSPKTEETQYF
DNA: TGTGCCAGCAGTCCTAAGACCGAAGAGACCCAGTACTTC

V: TRBV7-2
D: TRBD2
J: TRBJ2-1
size: once
CDR3: CASSLGVAGTSGQFF
DNA: TGTGCCAGCAGCCTAGGGGTAGCGGGAACCTCCGGCCAGTTCTTC